This T cell receptor beta chain was sequenced during a study of blood T cell repertoires in COVID-19. CDR3 length equals 14 residues. The ends lost 4 bases at V and 4 bases at J; junction bases unmatched: 0. CDR1 LGHNA and CDR2 YNFKEQ come from the germline V gene. Method: immunoSEQ multiplex PCR; TCRdb's copy keeps in-frame clones and lacks some. This table has 310,000 or so clones, 80% to 90% appearing once. Clinical history reported by participants formed the basis on which cohorts were assigned. Cohort 3 recovered donors had two negative PCRs, clearance, or symptom resolution. The sequenced sample was PBMCs or T cells enriched from blood (not recorded which). This chain joins TRBV4-2 and TRBJ2-5, with 13 nucleotides matching TRBD2. The receptor comes from a woman between 18 and 29 years old who had recovered from COVID-19. The CDR3 spells CASSRTSGRETQYF. The DNA of the CDR3 is TGTGCCAGCAGCCGGACTAGCGGGAGAGAGACCCAGTACTTC.